The rows below give T cell receptor beta chains drawn from one sample of a study of T-cell memory formation after mild COVID-19. TCRdb reprocessed the 5' RACE reads via MiXCR and lists one record per CDR3 protein. The repertoire has approximately 350,000 distinct CDR3 sequences, 10% to 15% of them found once; the top ten carry roughly 23%. The material sequenced was PBMCs or a T cell subset sorted from them (not recorded which). The receptor source for this set is a man between 18 and 29 years old who had mild COVID-19 (a few samples of this study predate the infection). Cell type and time point are not known. Both conserved end residues are part of each CDR3. D genes are given only for firm matches. Some rows have no size entry. The others give once, few or many, or a class for an expanded clone.

TRBV5-1	many	TRBJ1-3	NA	TGCGCCAGCAGGGACGGTTTCTCTGGAAACACCATATATTTT	CASRDGFSGNTIYF
TRBV7-2	many	TRBJ2-3	NA	TGTGCCAGCAGCCCGACATATACGCAGTATTTT	CASSPTYTQYF
TRBV5-6	NA	TRBJ2-5	NA	TGTGCCAGCAGCTGGGGGTACCAAGAGACCCAGTACTTC	CASSWGYQETQYF
TRBV5-1	NA	TRBJ1-1	NA	TGCGCCAGCAGCTCAGGCCCGGGGGCCAACACTGAAGCTTTCTTT	CASSSGPGANTEAFF
TRBV20-1	few	TRBJ2-7	TRBD1	TGCAGTGCTATTGACAGGGACGGCGTAATTTACTTC	CSAIDRDGVIYF
TRBV6-6	NA	TRBJ2-3	TRBD2	TGTGCCAGCAGTGGACTAGAGTATACGCAGTATTTT	CASSGLEYTQYF
TRBV5-1	many	TRBJ2-3	TRBD2	TGCGCCAGCAGTTCCGGACTAGCACAGAGCACAGATACGCAGTATTTT	CASSSGLAQSTDTQYF
TRBV2	NA	TRBJ1-6	NA	TGTGCCAGCAGCTACGCGGGGGGAGATTCACCCCTCCACTTT	CASSYAGGDSPLHF
TRBV11-2	few	TRBJ2-7	NA	TGTGCCAGCAGCTTAGTAGGCAGGGGAGGGTACGAGCAGTACTTC	CASSLVGRGGYEQYF
TRBV12-3/TRBV12-4	once	TRBJ2-5	NA	TGTGCCAGCAGGTGGGGCTCTAGCGCAATGGGCCAAGAGACCCAGTACTTC	CASRWGSSAMGQETQYF
TRBV18	many	TRBJ2-5	NA	TGTGCCAGCTCACCACCGTTAAGTGGGGCCGCGGAGACCCAGTACTTC	CASSPPLSGAAETQYF
TRBV12-3/TRBV12-4	NA	TRBJ2-5	NA	TGTGCCAGCAGTCCGTGGGGGGGCCCAGAGACCCAGTACTTC	CASSPWGGPETQYF
TRBV30	few	TRBJ2-3	NA	TGTGCCTGGAGTGTCCACTTCACAGATACGCAGTATTTT	CAWSVHFTDTQYF
TRBV12-3/TRBV12-4	NA	TRBJ2-1	NA	TGTGCCAGCACCACATGGGGGGGGACACATAACAATGAGCAGTTCTTC	CASTTWGGTHNNEQFF
TRBV2	few	TRBJ2-1	TRBD1	TGTGCCAGCATCCCCGACAGGGAAAACAATGAGCAGTTCTTC	CASIPDRENNEQFF
TRBV5-1	NA	TRBJ2-3	TRBD2	TGCGCCAGCAGCTTGATCCCGGGGGGACGGTCCACGGATACGCAGTATTTT	CASSLIPGGRSTDTQYF
TRBV12-3/TRBV12-4	NA	TRBJ1-2	TRBD1	TGTGCCAGCAGCCAGGGCGAGGGGGCGCTTGGCTACACCTTC	CASSQGEGALGYTF
TRBV5-8	few	TRBJ2-7	TRBD2	TGTGCCAGCAGCTGGGGGGGGACTAGCGGATCCTACGAGCAGTACTTC	CASSWGGTSGSYEQYF
TRBV19	NA	TRBJ1-2	NA	TGTGCCAGTAGTTCGACGACTAGGGCTGGCTACACCTTC	CASSSTTRAGYTF
TRBV12-3/TRBV12-4	few	TRBJ2-7	NA	TGTGCCAGCAGTTTTAGGCAGGAGCAGTACTTC	CASSFRQEQYF
TRBV7-2	NA	TRBJ2-3	NA	TGTGCCAGCAGCTTAGTAGCCAGGGAAACAGATACGCAGTATTTT	CASSLVARETDTQYF
TRBV10-3	NA	TRBJ1-5	NA	TGTGCCATCAGTGAGTCTACGGCGACCAAGGCCCAGCATTTT	CAISESTATKAQHF
TRBV6-5	NA	TRBJ2-1	TRBD2	TGTGCCAGCAGAGCACTAGCGGGGGGGCCCAGAAATGAGCAGTTCTTC	CASRALAGGPRNEQFF
TRBV13	few	TRBJ2-1	NA	TGTGCCAGCAGCTTTATTGGGGGTACGAATGAGCAGTTCTTC	CASSFIGGTNEQFF
TRBV7-2	NA	TRBJ2-5	NA	TGTGCCAGCAGCTTAGGTCTAAGAGGCCAAGAGACCCAGTACTTC	CASSLGLRGQETQYF
TRBV28	NA	TRBJ1-6	NA	TGTGCCAGCAGTTTTAGAGGTTTCCTACCCCTCCACTTT	CASSFRGFLPLHF
TRBV5-1	many	TRBJ1-1	NA	TGTGCCAGCAGTTTGGGCAGGGGGAACACTGAAGCTTTCTTT	CASSLGRGNTEAFF
TRBV29-1	few	TRBJ2-5	NA	TGCAGCGTAGCAACAGGCTTTCAAGAGACCCAGTACTTC	CSVATGFQETQYF
TRBV11-2	NA	TRBJ2-2	NA	TGTGCCAGCAGCTTATGGGGGACTAACACCGGGGAGCTGTTTTTT	CASSLWGTNTGELFF
TRBV14	few	TRBJ2-5	NA	TGTGCCAGCAGCCAAGAATTAGGGACGGAGACCCAGTACTTC	CASSQELGTETQYF
TRBV6-2/TRBV6-3	few	TRBJ2-2	NA	TGTGCCAGCAGTTACCCCCAGGGTGCACCGGGGGAGCTGTTTTTT	CASSYPQGAPGELFF
TRBV5-1	few	TRBJ2-3	NA	TGCGCCAGCAGCTTGGTTCCACTATGGAGCGATACGCAGTATTTT	CASSLVPLWSDTQYF
TRBV12-3/TRBV12-4	NA	TRBJ1-2	NA	TGTGCCAGCAGCTCTTGGGGGGATGGCTACACCTTC	CASSSWGDGYTF
TRBV20-1	NA	TRBJ2-5	TRBD2	TGCAGTGCTGGGGGGACTAGCGGGGACCAAGAGACCCAGTACTTC	CSAGGTSGDQETQYF
TRBV6-2/TRBV6-3	NA	TRBJ2-1	TRBD1	TGTGCCAGCAGTGCAGGGACAGGGGGGTACAATGAGCAGTTCTTC	CASSAGTGGYNEQFF
TRBV28	NA	TRBJ1-4	NA	TGTGCCAGCAGTTTCTTTTCAACTAATGAAAAACTGTTTTTT	CASSFFSTNEKLFF
TRBV7-2	few	TRBJ2-2	TRBD2	TGTGCCAGCAGCCTCACTAGCGCGAGGCCTGGCGGGGAGCTGTTTTTT	CASSLTSARPGGELFF
TRBV6-5	NA	TRBJ2-7	NA	TGTGCCAGCAGCTCAATGTGGGCGCAAAAGCAGTACTTC	CASSSMWAQKQYF
TRBV5-1	few	TRBJ2-3	TRBD1	TGCGCCAGCAGCTCAATGACAGGGGGCGGCACAGATACGCAGTATTTT	CASSSMTGGGTDTQYF
TRBV7-8	NA	TRBJ1-2	TRBD1	TGTGCCAGCAGCTCACCCGGGGACAGGCATGGCTACACCTTC	CASSSPGDRHGYTF
TRBV5-1	few	TRBJ1-6	TRBD1	TGCGCCAGCAGCCCCGGACGGACAGGGCCCAATTCACCCCTCCAATTT	CASSPGRTGPNSPLQF
TRBV24-1	NA	TRBJ2-2	NA	TGTGCCACCAGTGATTTGCACGAGAACACCGGGGAGCTGTTTTTT	CATSDLHENTGELFF
TRBV4-1	few	TRBJ2-2	NA	TGCGCCAGCAGCCAAGACCGGGACGGTGACACCGGGGAGCTGTTTTTT	CASSQDRDGDTGELFF
TRBV7-2	few	TRBJ2-3	TRBD1	TGTGCCAGCAGGCGGGACAGGGGAACAGATACGCAGTATTTT	CASRRDRGTDTQYF
TRBV20-1	few	TRBJ1-2	NA	TGCAGTGCGACCCATAAGACAGACTATGGCTACACCTTC	CSATHKTDYGYTF
TRBV12-3/TRBV12-4	NA	TRBJ2-3	TRBD2	TGTGCCAGCAGACTAGCGGGGGGCGGGACAGATACGCAGTATTTT	CASRLAGGGTDTQYF
TRBV7-9	few	TRBJ1-2	TRBD1	TGTGCCAGCGTGATGACAGGGGGTCATGGCTACACCTTC	CASVMTGGHGYTF
TRBV29-1	many	TRBJ2-7	NA	TGCAGCGCTGGGGGGGACAGTTACGAGCAGTACTTC	CSAGGDSYEQYF
TRBV5-1	NA	TRBJ2-1	TRBD2	TGCGCCAGCGGTCGGACTAGCGGGGGCCGGGAGAATGAGCAGTTCTTC	CASGRTSGGRENEQFF